This T cell receptor beta chain was sequenced in a study of cytomegalovirus exposure and HLA in healthy donors. Overall study findings and caveats: Reports showed the classifier diagnosing cytomegalovirus status with high specificity and sensitivity. In presence/absence analyses, roughly uniform sequencing depth across donors was assumed.

To note about this clone: The antigen is undetermined.

V gave up 4 bases and J gave up 4 bases, with 11 bases separating them. The CDR3 sequence is 13 residues long. The germline gives CDR1 SGHVS, CDR2 FQNEAQ. PCR employed 60 Vbeta and 13 Jbeta primers. The repertoire was sequenced with immunoSEQ multiplex PCR; TCRdb's copy has only in-frame clones and lacks some. The table includes about 160,000 clones, 70% to 80% detected once. V usage is TRBV7-8 and J usage is TRBJ2-7; D possibly corresponds to TRBD1 (5 bases). The origin of this receptor is a man aged 60 to 75 in good health and CMV-seronegative. Sequencing was performed on PBMCs. In nucleotides, the CDR3 is TGTGCCAGCAGCTCGACAAGACAGTACGAGCAGTACTTC. This encodes CASSSTRQYEQYF.